Shown below are 3 T cell receptor beta chains from a single sample sequenced in a study of T-cell memory formation after mild COVID-19. TCRdb processed the 5' RACE reads anew with MiXCR; each CDR3 protein has one entry. Of roughly 130,000 distinct CDR3 sequences in the sample, about 17% were seen once. Material for sequencing was PBMCs or a T cell subset sorted from them (not recorded which). All receptors derive from a man younger than 30 who had mild COVID-19 (a few samples of this study predate the infection). Cell type and time point are not known.

This clonotype has a handful of counts. This rearrangement joins TRBV7-2 to TRBJ1-3; D unresolved. The CDR3 covers 16 residues. The germline CDR1 and CDR2 sequences are SGHTA and FQGNSA. V shed 5 bases and J shed 4 bases, with 18 bases lying between them. The chain's CDR3 is CASSPQSSGSGNTIYF. The CDR3, as DNA: TGTGCCAGCAGCCCTCAGAGTTCTGGGTCGGGAAACACCATATATTTT. The entire variable domain, with the rest obtained from reference TRBV7-2 and TRBJ1-3, is as follows: GAGVSQSPSNKVTEKGKDVELRCDPISGHTALYWYRQSLGQGLEFLIYFQGNSAPDKSGLPSDRFSAERTGGSVSTLTIQRTQQEDSAVYLCASSPQSSGSGNTIYFGEGSWLTVV.

This clonotype was observed a few times. The chain uses TRBV6-1 and TRBJ1-3; tentative D call: TRBD1 (5 bases). The V gene lost 1 base and the J gene lost 0 bases, with 16 bases spanning the gap. Germline V gene lookup returns CDR1 MNHNS and CDR2 SASEGT. The CDR3 has 18 amino acids. Written as DNA, the CDR3 is TGTGCCAGCAGTGAAGTATTAGTTGGAGGGGACTCTGGAAACACCATATATTTT. It specifies CASSEVLVGGDSGNTIYF.

The gene calls are TRBV24-1 and TRBJ2-1; maybe TRBD1 (5 bases). The ends were cut back, 3 bases at V and 4 bases at J, with 15 bases in the middle. The germline V gene encodes CDR1 KGHDR and CDR2 SFDVKD. The CDR3 length is 16 residues. CDR3 sequence reads: CATSDRGLIGYNEQFF. The CDR3 region has the DNA TGTGCCACCAGTGATAGGGGCCTCATAGGATACAATGAGCAGTTCTTC.